The present entry profiles one TCR beta chain with its context. Its antigen is not known. This sample was taken from a study of siplizumab effects on memory and regulatory T cells. Findings and limits, study-wide: Memory T cells appeared less diverse than naive cells, which seemed to contribute substantially to alloresponse.

Generated by immunoSEQ multiplex PCR, the TCRdb table keeps only in-frame clones and is missing some. In the table there are approximately 94,000 clones, roughly 95% of which are singletons. This CDR3 region has 15 residues. Looked up from germline, CDR1 is LGHNA and CDR2 is YNFKEQ. The V gene end was trimmed by 0 bases and the J gene end by 2 bases; junction bases not matched to a gene: 4. The source material was naive CD4+ T cells sorted from blood. This clonotype was sampled from a human donor in good health. This chain links TRBV4-2 with TRBJ2-7, with 7 bases matching TRBD1. CDR3 loop: CASSQDTGAPYEQYF. The CDR3 bases are TGTGCCAGCAGCCAAGACACAGGGGCCCCCTACGAGCAGTACTTC.